The rows below give T cell receptor beta chains drawn from one sample of a study of vaccination effects on CD4 cells after COVID-19. These receptors are not linked to any known antigen. Method: immunoSEQ multiplex PCR; TCRdb's copy keeps in-frame clones and lacks some. The sample records about 58,000 clones, 70% to 80% being singletons. Sequenced material: CD4+ T cells from PBMCs cultured without peptide, taken before COVID-19 vaccination. Receptors were obtained from a human donor who received a COVID-19 vaccine. CDR3s include the opening cysteine and the closing phenylalanine or tryptophan.

v_gene,j_gene,len,CDR3aa
TRBV15,TRBJ1-6,15,CATSSRRGYNSPLHF
TRBV5-1,TRBJ1-2,13,CASSADGYYGYTF
TRBV27,TRBJ2-3,15,CASSLDARVSDTQYF
TRBV5-4,TRBJ1-1,14,CASSLWTGSTEAFF
TRBV2,TRBJ1-5,14,CASNRDRLNQPQHF
TRBV4-2,TRBJ1-6,15,CASSQAQGYNSPLHF
TRBV5-6,TRBJ1-5,15,CASSQGQGITQPQHF
TRBV3-1/TRBV3-2,TRBJ1-1,15,CASSHYSGTDYEAFF
TRBV7-9,TRBJ1-1,13,CASSLQGNTEAFF
TRBV7-2,TRBJ1-5,13,CASSPSRIMAQHF
TRBV6-1,TRBJ1-3,17,CASSEVPGVGPGNTIYF
TRBV29-1,TRBJ2-2,15,CSVEGLAANTGELFF
TRBV10-1,TRBJ1-5,14,CATPMGQRNQPQHF
TRBV3-1/TRBV3-2,TRBJ1-6,11,CASSQGAPLHF
TRBV14,TRBJ1-3,14,CASSHTFSGNTIYF
TRBV11-2,TRBJ2-5,13,CASSLGTRETQYF
TRBV10-3,TRBJ1-4,16,CAISEGSWGTNEKLFF
TRBV7-9,TRBJ1-1,15,CASSLGGLLNTEAFF
TRBV15,TRBJ2-6,16,CATSRDTGAGANVLTF
TRBV5-1,TRBJ1-1,15,CASSAADGLNLLAFF
TRBV5-6,TRBJ2-2,16,CASSLETGRDTGELFF
TRBV18,TRBJ1-1,14,CASSPMESNTEAFF
TRBV29-1,TRBJ1-5,14,CSVVSDRDNQPQHF
TRBV5-1,TRBJ2-1,15,CASSLTGTLYNEQFF
TRBV4-1,TRBJ1-4,16,CASSQVVVSQNEKLFF
TRBV19,TRBJ1-2,14,CASTLGGAGYGYTF
TRBV29-1,TRBJ1-2,14,CSVQPGQSNYGYTF
TRBV11-2,TRBJ2-3,15,CASSHTSGGADTQYF
TRBV2,TRBJ2-5,14,CASSPGQPKETQYF
TRBV15,TRBJ1-3,13,CATGQGSGNTIYF
TRBV7-3,TRBJ2-1,15,CASSIPGGVYNEQFF
TRBV18,TRBJ2-2,13,CASSLRNTGELFF
TRBV18,TRBJ2-1,17,CASSPLKGTGLHNEQFF
TRBV7-2,TRBJ1-6,17,CASSFGRSSSYNSPLHF
TRBV19,TRBJ2-3,13,CASSISTVNTQYF
TRBV7-8,TRBJ1-6,16,CASSYRDRGLGSPLHF
TRBV6-5,TRBJ1-3,15,CASSYSGAEGNTIYF
TRBV4-3,TRBJ1-2,14,CASSQVVGSSGYTF
TRBV7-2,TRBJ2-2,14,CASSLSEGHGELFF
TRBV4-3,TRBJ2-3,15,CASSQDRVGKDTQYF
TRBV7-2,TRBJ2-6,14,CASSQSGGANVLTF
TRBV28,TRBJ1-2,12,CAIQTLNYGYTF
TRBV7-2,TRBJ1-4,15,CASSFLGGANEKLFF
TRBV25-1,TRBJ2-5,16,CASSDQGQGIIATQYF
TRBV2,TRBJ2-1,13,CASSGSQYNEQFF
TRBV4-1,TRBJ1-1,14,CASSPPRQGAEAFF
TRBV24-1,TRBJ1-2,12,CATSDLDYGYTF
TRBV7-2,TRBJ2-5,15,CATRQSGGRKETQYF
TRBV28,TRBJ2-5,16,CASSPPGPLWGETQYF
TRBV5-1,TRBJ1-1,14,CASSLDSQNTEAFF
TRBV29-1,TRBJ2-1,12,CSGNEPGQEQFF
TRBV2,TRBJ2-3,14,CASSIIRGTDTQYF
TRBV2,TRBJ2-2,15,CASSDTSGGAGELFF
TRBV24-1,TRBJ2-1,16,CATSESGAGDSNEQFF
TRBV5-1,TRBJ1-4,15,CASKPTGTDVEKLFF
TRBV2,TRBJ2-2,13,CASKGQYTGELFF
TRBV7-2,TRBJ2-1,14,CASRLDSSTGKQFF
TRBV4-1,TRBJ1-2,16,CASSQDEGGAARGYTF
TRBV27,TRBJ1-2,16,CASSPGTGDHGVGYTF
TRBV9,TRBJ2-5,20,CASSVGGGPLAGGYQETQYF